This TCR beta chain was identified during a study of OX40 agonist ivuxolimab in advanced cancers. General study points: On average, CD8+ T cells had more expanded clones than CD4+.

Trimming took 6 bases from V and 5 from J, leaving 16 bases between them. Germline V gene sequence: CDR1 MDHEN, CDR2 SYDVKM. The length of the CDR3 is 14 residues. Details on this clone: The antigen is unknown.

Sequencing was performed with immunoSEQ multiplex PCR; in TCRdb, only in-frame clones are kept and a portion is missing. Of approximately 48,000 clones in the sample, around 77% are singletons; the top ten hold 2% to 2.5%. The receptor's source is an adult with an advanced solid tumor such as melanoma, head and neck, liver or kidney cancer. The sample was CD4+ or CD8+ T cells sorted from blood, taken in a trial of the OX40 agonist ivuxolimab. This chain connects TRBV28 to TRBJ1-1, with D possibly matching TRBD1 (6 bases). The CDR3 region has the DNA TGTGCCAGCAGACACGGGACATTGATGACTGAAGCTTTCTTT. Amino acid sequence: CASRHGTLMTEAFF.